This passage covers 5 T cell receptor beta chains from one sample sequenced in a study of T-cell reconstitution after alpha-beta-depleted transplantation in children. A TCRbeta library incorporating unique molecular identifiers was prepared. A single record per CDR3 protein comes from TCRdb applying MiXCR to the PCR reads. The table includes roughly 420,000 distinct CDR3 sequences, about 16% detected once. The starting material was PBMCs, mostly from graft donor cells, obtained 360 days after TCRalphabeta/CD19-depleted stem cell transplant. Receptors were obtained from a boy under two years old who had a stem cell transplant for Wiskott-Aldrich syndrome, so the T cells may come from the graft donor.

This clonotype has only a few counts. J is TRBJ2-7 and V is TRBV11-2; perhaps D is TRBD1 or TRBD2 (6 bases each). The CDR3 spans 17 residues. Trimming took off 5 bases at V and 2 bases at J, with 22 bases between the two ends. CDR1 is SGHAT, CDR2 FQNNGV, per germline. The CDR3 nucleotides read TGTGCCAGCAGCCCGCGGGACAAAATTAAAGAAACCTACGAGCAGTACTTC. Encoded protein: CASSPRDKIKETYEQYF. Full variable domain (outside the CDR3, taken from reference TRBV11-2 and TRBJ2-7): EAGVAQSPRYKIIEKRQSVAFWCNPISGHATLYWYQQILGQGPKLLIQFQNNGVVDDSQLPKDRFSAERLKGVDSTLKIQPAKLEDSAVYLCASSPRDKIKETYEQYFGPGTRLTVT.

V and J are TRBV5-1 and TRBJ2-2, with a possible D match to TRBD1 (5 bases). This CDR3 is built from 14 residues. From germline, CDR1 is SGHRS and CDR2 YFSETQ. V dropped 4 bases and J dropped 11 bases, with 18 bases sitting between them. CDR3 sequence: CASSPRQNVPELFF. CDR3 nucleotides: TGCGCCAGCAGCCCCCGACAGAATGTTCCTGAGCTGTTTTTT.

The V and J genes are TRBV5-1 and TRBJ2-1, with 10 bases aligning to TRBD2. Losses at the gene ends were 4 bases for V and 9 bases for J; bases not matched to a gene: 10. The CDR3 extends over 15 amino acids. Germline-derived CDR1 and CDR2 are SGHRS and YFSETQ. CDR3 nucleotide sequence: TGCGCCAGCAGCGTCCTAGCGGGAGAAAGCGGTGAGCAGTTCTTC. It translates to CASSVLAGESGEQFF.

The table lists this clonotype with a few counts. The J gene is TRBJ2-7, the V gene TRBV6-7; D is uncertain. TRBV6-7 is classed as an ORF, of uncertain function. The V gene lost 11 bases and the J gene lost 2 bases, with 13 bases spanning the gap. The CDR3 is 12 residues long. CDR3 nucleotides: TGTGCCGGACCGACTTCCACCTACGAGCAGTACTTC. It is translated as CAGPTSTYEQYF.

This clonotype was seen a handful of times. The CDR3 sequence is CASSPLARYGYTF. The CDR3 nucleotides are TGTGCCAGCAGCCCCCTGGCCCGCTATGGCTACACCTTC. The chain employs TRBV3-1 and TRBJ1-2, with no clear D. CDR1 is LGHDT, CDR2 YNNKEL, per germline (reference sequence). The CDR3 sequence is 13 residues long. Trimming took off 4 bases at V and 4 bases at J, with 10 bases between the two ends.